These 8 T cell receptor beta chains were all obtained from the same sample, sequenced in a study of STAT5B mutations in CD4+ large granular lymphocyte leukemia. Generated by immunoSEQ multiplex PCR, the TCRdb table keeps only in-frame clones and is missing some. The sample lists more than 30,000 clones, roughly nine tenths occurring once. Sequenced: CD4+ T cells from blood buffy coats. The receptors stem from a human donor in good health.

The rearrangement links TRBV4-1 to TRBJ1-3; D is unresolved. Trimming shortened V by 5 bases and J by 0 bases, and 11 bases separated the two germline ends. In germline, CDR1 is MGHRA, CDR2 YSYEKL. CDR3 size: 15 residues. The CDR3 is CASSMDSSSGNTIYF. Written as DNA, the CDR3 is TGCGCCAGCAGCATGGACTCGAGCTCTGGAAACACCATATATTTT.

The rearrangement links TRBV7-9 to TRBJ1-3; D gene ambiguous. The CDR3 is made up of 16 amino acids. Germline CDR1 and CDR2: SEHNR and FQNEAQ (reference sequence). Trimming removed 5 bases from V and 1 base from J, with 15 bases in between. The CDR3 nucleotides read TGTGCCAGCAGCCCACCGGGCGGACCTTCTGGAAACACCATATATTTT. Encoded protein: CASSPPGGPSGNTIYF.

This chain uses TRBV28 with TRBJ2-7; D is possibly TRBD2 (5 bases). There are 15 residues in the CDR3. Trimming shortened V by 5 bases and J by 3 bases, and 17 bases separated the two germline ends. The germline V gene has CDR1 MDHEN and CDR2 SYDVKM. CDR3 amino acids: CASSGSRERFYEQYF. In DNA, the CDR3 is TGTGCCAGCAGTGGTTCCCGGGAACGTTTCTACGAGCAGTACTTC.

In nucleotides, the CDR3 is TGTGCCACAGGACTAGCGGGAGGAGAAAATGAGCAGTTCTTC. This encodes CATGLAGGENEQFF. V usage is TRBV10-3 and J usage is TRBJ2-1; 14 nucleotides match TRBD2. Germline values: CDR1 ENHRY, CDR2 SYGVKD. The J segment lost 7 bases and the V segment lost 10 bases, leaving 6 bases of the junction unmatched. The CDR3 length is 14 residues.

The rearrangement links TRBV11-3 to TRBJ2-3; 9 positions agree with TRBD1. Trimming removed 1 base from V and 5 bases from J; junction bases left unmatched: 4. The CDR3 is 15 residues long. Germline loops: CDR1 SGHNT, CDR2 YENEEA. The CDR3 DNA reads TGTGCCAGCAGCTTAGGGGACAGGGTAGGAGATACGCAGTATTTT. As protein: CASSLGDRVGDTQYF.

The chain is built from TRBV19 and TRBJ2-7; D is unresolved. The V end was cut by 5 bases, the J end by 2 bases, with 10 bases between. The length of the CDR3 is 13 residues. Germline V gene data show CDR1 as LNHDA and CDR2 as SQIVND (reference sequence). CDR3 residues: CASSSLTAYEQYF. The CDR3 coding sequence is TGTGCCAGTAGTTCCCTCACCGCCTACGAGCAGTACTTC.

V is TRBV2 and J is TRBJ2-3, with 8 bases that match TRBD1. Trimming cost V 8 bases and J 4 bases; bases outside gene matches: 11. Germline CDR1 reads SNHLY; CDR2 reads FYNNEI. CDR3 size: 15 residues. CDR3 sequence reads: CASGSEGTGADTQYF. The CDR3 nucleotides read TGTGCCAGCGGATCAGAGGGGACAGGTGCAGATACGCAGTATTTT. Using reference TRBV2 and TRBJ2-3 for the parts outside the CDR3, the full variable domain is EPEVTQTPSHQVTQMGQEVILRCVPISNHLYFYWYRQILGQKVEFLVSFYNNEISEKSEIFDDQFSVERPDGSNFTLKIRSTKLEDSAMYFCASGSEGTGADTQYFGPGTRLTVL.

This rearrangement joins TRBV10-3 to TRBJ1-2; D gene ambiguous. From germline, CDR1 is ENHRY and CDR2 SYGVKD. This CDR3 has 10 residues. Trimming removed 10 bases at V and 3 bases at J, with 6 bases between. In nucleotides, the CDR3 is TGTGCCACAAAGGACTATGGCTACACCTTC. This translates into CATKDYGYTF.